These T cell receptor beta chains were read from a single sample in a study of T-cell reconstitution after alpha-beta-depleted transplantation in children. TCRdb passed the PCR reads through MiXCR, listing each CDR3 protein once. The sample lists 200,000 to 300,000 distinct CDR3 sequences, more than 20% seen once, with 4% to 5.5% in the top ten. Here the sequenced sample was PBMCs, mostly from graft donor cells, taken 360 days after TCRalphabeta/CD19-depleted stem cell transplant. Every receptor here comes from a female patient between 2 and 15 years old who had a stem cell transplant for congenital amegakaryocytic thrombocytopenia, so the T cells may come from the graft donor. Both conserved end residues are part of each CDR3. D genes are given only for firm matches. Expanded clones get a size class; other rows say once, few or many, or leave the size out.

TRBD2	TRBV4-1	TRBJ2-3	few	TGCGCCAGCAGCCATCCGATTAGCGGGGAGCTCACAGATACGCAGTATTTT	CASSHPISGELTDTQYF
TRBD2	TRBV4-1	TRBJ2-5	few	TGCGCCAGCAGCCAAGTAGCGGGGCAACAAGAGACCCAGTACTTC	CASSQVAGQQETQYF
-	TRBV4-2	TRBJ2-3	-	TGTGCCAGCAGCCAAGACTCAGGGACCAGCACAGATACGCAGTATTTT	CASSQDSGTSTDTQYF
-	TRBV10-2	TRBJ2-7	many	TGCGCCACCTGCCCTAGCAGGCGCTACGAGCAGTACTTC	CATCPSRRYEQYF
-	TRBV2	TRBJ2-7	-	TGTGCCAGCATGCGGGATATCTGGAACGAGCAGTACTTC	CASMRDIWNEQYF
TRBD1	TRBV12-3/TRBV12-4	TRBJ1-1	-	TGTGCCAGCAGTTCAGGACAGGGGTACACTGAAGCTTTCTTT	CASSSGQGYTEAFF
-	TRBV10-3	TRBJ1-3	-	TGTGCCATCAGTGGACCGGACGTTCGCTCTGGAAACACCATATATTTT	CAISGPDVRSGNTIYF
-	TRBV2	TRBJ2-5	-	TGTGCCAGCAGTGTGGGCAGGCCGTCCCAAGAGACCCAGTACTTC	CASSVGRPSQETQYF
TRBD1	TRBV6-1	TRBJ1-2	few	TGTGCCAGTCGGTCCGGGACAGGGGGCTACTATGGCTACACCTTC	CASRSGTGGYYGYTF
-	TRBV4-3	TRBJ1-5	-	TGCGCCAGCAGCCCAAGCACAGGATCGAGTCAGCCCCAGCATTTT	CASSPSTGSSQPQHF
-	TRBV21-1	TRBJ2-1	few	TGTGCCAGCAGCAAAGTACGGGAGGGGTATGAGCAGTTCTTC	CASSKVREGYEQFF
-	TRBV12-3/TRBV12-4	TRBJ1-2	few	TGTGCCAGCAGCTCCCGCGGGTGGGACTATGGCTACACCTTC	CASSSRGWDYGYTF
TRBD1	TRBV12-3/TRBV12-4	TRBJ2-7	few	TGTGCCAGCAGTTTTTCAGGTAGTACAGGGGGCTCGGACGAGCAGTACTTC	CASSFSGSTGGSDEQYF
TRBD1	TRBV27	TRBJ2-5	-	TGTGCCAGCAGGGCAGGGGGCAGGGGGACCCAGTACTTC	CASRAGGRGTQYF
-	TRBV6-5	TRBJ2-5	-	TGTGCCAGCAGTTACTCCCGACAGGTTACGGGAGAGACCCAGTACTTC	CASSYSRQVTGETQYF
-	TRBV3-1	TRBJ2-7	-	TGTGCCAGCAGCCAGGAAACCGGCGGCTGGACTCCTCGAGAGCAGTACTTC	CASSQETGGWTPREQYF
-	TRBV20-1	TRBJ1-4	few	TGCAGTGCTAGAGCCCCTAGGAGGGGAGGAGAAAAACTGTTTTTT	CSARAPRRGGEKLFF
TRBD1	TRBV9	TRBJ1-2	few	TGTGCCAGCAGTGACCAGGGGGGTAACTATGGCTACACCTTC	CASSDQGGNYGYTF
-	TRBV29-1	TRBJ2-5	many	TGCAGCGTTGAACGGGGGCGAGAGACCCAGTACTTC	CSVERGRETQYF
-	TRBV7-9	TRBJ2-5	-	TGTGCCAGCAGCTTAGGGGTTACTGGGCTACAAGAGACCCAGTACTTC	CASSLGVTGLQETQYF
-	TRBV6-6	TRBJ2-5	-	TGTGCCGGGGGATACCAAGAGACCCAGTACTTC	CAGGYQETQYF